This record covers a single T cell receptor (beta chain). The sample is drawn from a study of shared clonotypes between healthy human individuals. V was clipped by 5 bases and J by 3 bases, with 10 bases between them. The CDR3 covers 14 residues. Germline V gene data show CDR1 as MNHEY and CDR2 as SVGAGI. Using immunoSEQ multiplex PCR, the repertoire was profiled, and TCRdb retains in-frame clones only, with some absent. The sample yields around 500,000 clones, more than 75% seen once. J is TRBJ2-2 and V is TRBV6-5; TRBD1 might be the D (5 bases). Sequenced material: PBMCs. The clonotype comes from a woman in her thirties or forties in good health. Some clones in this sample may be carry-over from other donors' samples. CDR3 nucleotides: TGTGCCAGCAGTCGGACACGCTACACCGGGGAGCTGTTTTTT. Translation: CASSRTRYTGELFF.